Here is one T cell receptor beta chain with its context. Its matching antigen is unknown. These data belong to a study of cytomegalovirus exposure and HLA in healthy donors. Study results and caveats: Reportedly, TCR beta sequences accurately predicted HLA-A and HLA-B alleles in most subjects. Apparent HLA restriction characterized most CMV-associated TCR beta chains in a later analysis. TRBV6-2, TRBV6-3 and some other V segments were unresolvable in 87-base-pair reads. Presence/absence analyses took donor sequencing depth as roughly uniform.

CDR3 length: 11 amino acids. Germline V lookup: CDR1 SGHDT, CDR2 YYEEEE. Trimming removed 3 bases from V and 6 bases from J, with 6 bases in between. PCR involved 60 Vbeta and 13 Jbeta primers. The data were produced by immunoSEQ multiplex PCR, yet TCRdb's version contains in-frame clones alone and is incomplete. Of approximately 200,000 clones in the sample, approximately 78% were seen once. Sequencing was done on a sample of PBMCs. The genes are TRBV5-6 and TRBJ1-1; D gene unclear. This sequence was found in a woman aged 45-65 years in good health and CMV-seropositive. As DNA, the CDR3 is TGTGCCAGCAGCTCGCAGTCTGAAGCTTTCTTT. It translates to CASSSQSEAFF.